The rows below give T cell receptor beta chains drawn from one sample of a study of beta chain features in type 1 diabetes. TCRdb's copy holds only in-frame clones and misses some; the assay was immunoSEQ multiplex PCR. The sample includes approximately 250,000 clones, approximately 10% seen only once; the top ten take over 0.015%. The sample taken for sequencing was naive CD4+ T cells from blood. Every receptor here comes from a man younger than 40 with type 1 diabetes. The CDR3 runs from the conserved cysteine through the conserved F or W. A D gene is named only where the DNA matches it firmly. Part of the rows lack a size; the others show once, few, many or a class for expanded clones.

v_call,d_call,clone_size,j_call,cdr3_nt,cdr3_aa
TRBV10-3,TRBD2,-,TRBJ2-7,TGTGCCATCAGTGAGTCGATCCAGACTAGCGGACCCTACGAGCAGTACTTC,CAISESIQTSGPYEQYF
TRBV25-1,TRBD1,-,TRBJ1-1,TGTGCCAGCACCGGGACAGGGGGCGAAGCTTTCTTT,CASTGTGGEAFF
TRBV6-5,TRBD1,few,TRBJ2-2,TGTGCCAGCAGTTACACTTGGGACAGGAAAACCGGGGAGCTGTTTTTT,CASSYTWDRKTGELFF
TRBV5-4,TRBD2,few,TRBJ2-3,TGTGCCAGCAGCTCTAGCGGGAGCACAGATACGCAGTATTTT,CASSSSGSTDTQYF
TRBV9,TRBD1,few,TRBJ2-7,TGTGCCAGCAGCCCCGGACAGGGAGGCGGCGAGCAGTACTTC,CASSPGQGGGEQYF
TRBV29-1,-,few,TRBJ2-3,TGCAGCGTTGGCGCGAGAACAGATACGCAGTATTTT,CSVGARTDTQYF
TRBV11-2,-,-,TRBJ2-5,TGTGCCAGCAGGAGTTGGCGGGGCGGGGAGACCCAGTACTTC,CASRSWRGGETQYF
TRBV23-1,-,-,TRBJ2-6,TGCGCCAGCAGTCAATTGAAGGGGCTTGGGGCCAACGTCCTGACTTTC,CASSQLKGLGANVLTF
TRBV4-3,-,few,TRBJ2-7,TGCGCCAGCAGCCAAGAAAAGCATACGGACGAGCAGTACTTC,CASSQEKHTDEQYF
TRBV5-4,-,few,TRBJ2-3,TGTGCCAGCAGCTCGCAAGGGGCCTTCACAGATACGCAGTATTTT,CASSSQGAFTDTQYF
TRBV5-1,-,-,TRBJ1-1,TGCGCCAGCGTGGAAAACGGGGAAGCTTTCTTT,CASVENGEAFF
TRBV7-2,-,-,TRBJ1-6,TGTGCCAGCAGCTTTCCGGACAGATACAATTCACCCCTCCACTTT,CASSFPDRYNSPLHF
TRBV19,-,-,TRBJ2-7,TGTGCCAGTAGTATCACGGGGAGCACCTACGAGCAGTACTTC,CASSITGSTYEQYF
TRBV7-3,TRBD1,-,TRBJ2-1,TGTGCCAGCAGTCCCAGGGGGCCCACCGGTAATGAGCAGTTCTTC,CASSPRGPTGNEQFF
TRBV11-3,-,-,TRBJ2-3,TGTGCCAGCAGTTCGGGGTACACTAGCACAGATACGCAGTATTTT,CASSSGYTSTDTQYF
TRBV7-8,TRBD2,-,TRBJ2-1,TGTGCCAGCAGCTCTCTAGCGGGGGAATACAATGAGCAATTCTTC,CASSSLAGEYNEQFF
TRBV5-6,TRBD1,few,TRBJ2-7,TGTGCCAGCAGCCCCAGGGGGTACGAGCAGTACTTC,CASSPRGYEQYF
TRBV29-1,TRBD1,few,TRBJ1-2,TGCAGCGTTGACTCGGACAGGGTGGGCTACACCTTC,CSVDSDRVGYTF
TRBV11-2,-,few,TRBJ2-7,TGTGCCAGCAGCTTATGGGGAGCCTCCGAGCAGTACTTC,CASSLWGASEQYF
TRBV11-2,-,-,TRBJ2-1,TGTGCCAGCAGCTTAGGCGGGGCCAAATACAATGAGCAGTTCTTC,CASSLGGAKYNEQFF
TRBV6-5,TRBD1,few,TRBJ2-3,TGTGCCAGCAGTGGGACAGCGAGTGCAGATACGCAGTATTTT,CASSGTASADTQYF